A single sample is the source of the 8 T cell receptor beta chains below, sequenced in a study of blood T cell repertoires in COVID-19. Sequenced by immunoSEQ multiplex PCR; TCRdb stores in-frame clones only, minus some. Here the sample spans about 120,000 clones, 75% to 90% being singletons. Sequencing used peripheral blood. These TCRs come from a woman aged 70-85 years with acute or convalescent COVID-19.

CDR3 loop: CASGGTANEKLFF. The CDR3 DNA follows: TGTGCTAGTGGCGGGACAGCCAATGAAAAACTGTTTTTT. The chain couples TRBV12-5 to TRBJ1-4; 7 nucleotides align to TRBD1. CDR3 length equals 13 residues. CDR1 is LGHNT and CDR2 is FRNRAP in the germline V gene. V shed 6 bases, J shed 5 bases, and the junction held 3 bases outside the gene matches.

The chain uses TRBV2 and TRBJ1-1; TRBD1 might be the D (6 bases). V dropped 5 bases and J dropped 11 bases, with 15 bases sitting between them. The germline V gene has CDR1 SNHLY and CDR2 FYNNEI. This CDR3 has 12 residues. The CDR3 sequence: CASSKPFDRAFF. CDR3 nucleotides: TGTGCCAGCAGTAAACCCTTTGACAGGGCTTTCTTT.

This clone was counted a few times. The gene calls are TRBV29-1 and TRBJ1-2, with TRBD1 matching over 9 bases. J gave up 6 bases and V 4 bases, and 12 bases lay outside the gene matches. There are 15 residues in the CDR3. CDR1 is SQVTM, CDR2 ANQGSEA, per germline. CDR3 DNA: TGCAGCGTTGGGGGCAGGTCTACAGGGGGCGATGGCTACACCTTC. This sequence encodes CSVGGRSTGGDGYTF. Full variable domain (rest looked up from reference TRBV29-1 and TRBJ1-2): SAVISQKPSRDICQRGTSLTIQCQVDSQVTMMFWYRQQPGQSLTLIATANQGSEATYESGFVIDKFPISRPNLTFSTLTVSNMSPEDSSIYLCSVGGRSTGGDGYTFGSGTRLTVV.

This chain links TRBV19 with TRBJ1-2; 7 bases agree with TRBD1. The CDR3 length is 14 residues. Trimming removed 0 bases from V and 6 bases from J; junction bases left unmatched: 4. Germline V gives CDR1 LNHDA, CDR2 SQIVND (reference sequence). CDR3 protein: CASSIENRGHGYTF. CDR3 DNA sequence: TGTGCCAGTAGTATAGAGAACAGGGGACATGGCTACACCTTC.

CDR3 DNA: TGTGCCAGCAGCCAAGATCTTACAGGGGCTCAGCCCCAGCATTTT. Its protein product is CASSQDLTGAQPQHF. The genes are TRBV3-1 (or the pseudogene TRBV3-2) and TRBJ1-5, with 7 positions matching TRBD1. Germline loops: CDR1 LGHDT, CDR2 YNNKEL (reference sequence). The J segment lost 6 bases and the V segment lost 0 bases, leaving 5 bases of the junction unmatched. The CDR3 is 15 amino acids.

The chain employs TRBV28 and TRBJ2-1; D uncertain. Trimming took 5 bases from V and 6 from J, leaving 11 bases between them. Germline V gene lookup returns CDR1 MDHEN and CDR2 SYDVKM. The CDR3 is made up of 13 amino acids. As DNA, the CDR3 is TGTGCCAGCAGTACTCCCCAGGCCAATGAGCAGTTCTTC. Its protein product is CASSTPQANEQFF.

This chain connects TRBV6-5 to TRBJ1-3; no firm D call. V was pared by 10 bases and J by 0 bases, with 7 bases between. Germline loops: CDR1 MNHEY, CDR2 SVGAGI. This CDR3 spans 12 amino acids. Here the CDR3 reads CATGSSGNTIYF. The CDR3 coding sequence is TGTGCCACCGGGAGCTCTGGAAACACCATATATTTT.

V usage is TRBV5-4 and J usage is TRBJ2-1, with 8 bases aligning to TRBD1. There are 16 residues in the CDR3. CDR1 is SGHNT, CDR2 YYREEE, per germline (reference sequence). J was trimmed by 2 bases and V by 1 base; bases with no gene match: 5. The CDR3 here is CASSLYDRGAYNEQFF. The DNA of the CDR3 is TGTGCCAGCAGCTTGTACGACAGGGGTGCCTACAATGAGCAGTTCTTC.